The text below deals with one T cell receptor beta chain. Antigen unknown. TCRdb reprocessed the 5' RACE reads and stores each CDR3 protein as one record, lacking DNA. This sample carries 400,000 or so distinct CDR3 sequences, with roughly 10% going to the ten biggest clones. This sample is drawn from a study of T cells expressing NK-cell markers. Background on the study: Just one sequenced donor of eight was HCMV-seronegative, while seven were seropositive.

The germline V gene has CDR1 LNHDA and CDR2 SQIVND (reference sequence). The CDR3 totals 15 residues. Study-wide findings and caveats: A handful of donors likewise had their CD3+CD56-NKG2C+ fraction led by these clonotypes.

The chain recombines TRBV19 with TRBJ2-7; TCRdb calls TRBD2, which cannot be checked without DNA. This clonotype was sampled from a woman in her 50s in good health. Material: blood T cells: a sorted CD56 or NKG2C T cell subset, CD4+ or CD8+ T cells, or bulk PBMC T cells (not recorded which). CDR3 loop: CASSMPSASGSRQYF.